The clone carrying this TCR beta chain showed up just a few times. This sample was taken from a study of T cells of healthy individuals. TCRdb reanalysed the 5' RACE reads using MiXCR and keeps one entry per CDR3 protein. The sample has 60,000 to 80,000 distinct CDR3 sequences, 15% to 20% seen once; the top ten hold less than 6%. The TCR sequence derives from a human donor in good health.

CDR3 residues: CASTPLADIHNEQFF. CDR3 in DNA: TGTGCCAGCACCCCACTAGCGGACATACACAATGAGCAGTTCTTC. The genes are TRBV6-2 or TRBV6-3 and TRBJ2-1; 8 bases map to TRBD2. The CDR3 extends over 15 amino acids. Germline V gene lookup returns CDR1 MNHEY and CDR2 SVGEGT. Trimming took 7 bases from V and 5 from J; bases not matched to a gene: 10.